These 14 T cell receptor beta chains came from one sample sequenced in a study of human T cells and chemical hapten exposure. Time point here: patch test 2, 6 weeks after DPC sensitization. Treatment specified: therapeutic diphenylcyclopropenone sensitization with weekly scalp DPC. From the RACE reads, TCRdb called clonotypes with MiXCR, one entry per CDR3 protein. The sample includes 69,000 or so distinct CDR3 sequences, 10% of them seen just once. The specimen was whole blood, collected in connection with sensitization to the hapten diphenylcyclopropenone (DPC). These receptors came from a woman in her forties or fifties with alopecia areata. Some clones in this sample may be carry-over from other donors' samples.

This sequence joins TRBV3-1 and TRBJ2-7; 7 nucleotides agree with TRBD1. Trimming at V came to 1 base and at J to 3 bases, leaving 3 bases not matched to a gene. Per germline, CDR1 LGHDT and CDR2 YNNKEL (reference sequence). The CDR3 consists of 14 residues. The CDR3 region is CASSQVRDSYEQYF. In nucleotides, the CDR3 is TGTGCCAGCAGCCAAGTAAGGGACAGCTACGAGCAGTACTTC.

This clonotype came up a few times. This chain links TRBV18 with TRBJ1-1, with TRBD1 matching over 7 bases. Germline CDR1 KGHSH, CDR2 LQKENI. The CDR3 covers 13 residues. J lost 3 bases, V lost 3 bases, and 1 base had no gene match. CDR3: CASSPQGDTEAFF. The CDR3 DNA reads TGTGCCAGCTCACCCCAGGGGGACACTGAAGCTTTCTTT.

This clonotype was counted only a few times. The rearrangement joins TRBV12-3 or TRBV12-4 to TRBJ1-1; D might be TRBD1 (6 bases). Trimming cost V 6 bases and J 2 bases, with 10 bases left between them. The CDR3 contains 13 residues. The CDR3 DNA is TGTGCCAGCAGCAAAGGGGGAAACACTGAAGCTTTCTTT. It specifies CASSKGGNTEAFF.

This clonotype has only a few counts. The rearrangement joins TRBV20-1 to TRBJ2-1, with D unresolved. This CDR3 is built from 12 residues. Per germline, CDR1 DFQATT and CDR2 SNEGSKA (reference sequence). The CDR3 region is CSQSAAWDEQFF. CDR3 nucleotides: TGCAGCCAATCGGCGGCCTGGGATGAGCAGTTCTTC.

The table lists this clonotype with many counts. This chain joins TRBV7-2 and TRBJ2-1; 8 bases fit TRBD2. The germline gives CDR1 SGHTA, CDR2 FQGNSA. This CDR3 contains 15 residues. Unmatched junction bases numbered 6, after V lost 1 base and J lost 7 bases. CDR3 nucleotides: TGTGCCAGCAGCTTAGGCGGGAGGCCTGGGAATGAGCAGTTCTTC. Protein sequence: CASSLGGRPGNEQFF.

This clonotype occurred many times. The chain has TRBV6-1 and TRBJ2-1; no definite D call. The V end was cut by 2 bases, the J end by 4 bases, with 9 bases between. Germline lookup yields CDR1 MNHNS and CDR2 SASEGT. The CDR3 contains 14 residues. The CDR3 DNA follows: TGTGCCAGCAGTGAAATCGGTAGTTACAATGAGCAGTTCTTC. Residues: CASSEIGSYNEQFF.

The chain uses TRBV7-2 and TRBJ1-5, with 7 bases lining up with TRBD1. Trimming at V came to 1 base and at J to 0 bases, leaving 6 bases not matched to a gene. Germline assignment: CDR1 SGHTA and CDR2 FQGNSA. The CDR3 contains 17 residues. CDR3 loop: CASSLEGAQGSNQPQHF. CDR3 coding DNA: TGTGCCAGCAGCTTAGAGGGGGCGCAGGGTAGCAATCAGCCCCAGCATTTT.

V and J are TRBV5-1 and TRBJ1-1; the D gene is possibly TRBD1 (6 bases). The CDR3 loop spans 16 amino acids. V shed 4 bases and J shed 2 bases, with 18 bases lying between them. Per the germline V gene, CDR1 is SGHRS and CDR2 is YFSETQ. CDR3 sequence (DNA): TGCGCCAGCAGCGGGGTGGCAGGGGAGTTTAACACTGAAGCTTTCTTT. Its translation: CASSGVAGEFNTEAFF.

This clonotype showed up many times. The chain employs TRBV5-3 and TRBJ2-1, with 10 bases fitting TRBD2. TRBV5-3 carries the ORF label, with uncertain function. J was trimmed by 4 bases and V by 4 bases; bases with no gene match: 11. The CDR3 runs to 17 residues. CDR3 coding DNA: TGTGCCAGAAGCCCCACTAGCGGGGTTAGTACTTACAATGAGCAGTTCTTC. Protein: CARSPTSGVSTYNEQFF.

With regard to this clonotype: Since a much larger clone is just one base distant, this may be a read error. The rearrangement uses TRBV4-2 and TRBJ2-3; 7 bases are shared with TRBD2. This CDR3 has 16 residues. Germline loops: CDR1 LGHNA, CDR2 YNFKEQ. The CDR3 DNA reads as TGTGCCAGCAGCCAAGAGCGGGGGTCCAACACAGATACGCGGTATTTT. This codes for CASSQERGSNTDTRYF.

The rearrangement links TRBV6-2 or TRBV6-3 to TRBJ1-5; 8 positions agree with TRBD1. There are 16 residues in the CDR3. V gave up 6 bases and J gave up 3 bases; unmatched junction bases: 10. The germline V gene has CDR1 MNHEY and CDR2 SVGEGT. The CDR3 sequence: CASRNRDRSYNQPQHF. CDR3 in DNA: TGTGCCAGCAGAAACCGGGACAGGAGCTACAATCAGCCCCAGCATTTT.

This clonotype was seen at least ten times. The chain links TRBV3-1 to TRBJ1-3; D not certain. Germline V CDR1 and CDR2: LGHDT, YNNKEL (reference sequence). The ends were cut back, 1 base at V and 10 bases at J, with 14 bases in the middle. CDR3 size: 14 residues. In nucleotides, the CDR3 is TGTGCCAGCAGCCAAGGGCCCGGGATTGTAACCATATATTTT. This sequence encodes CASSQGPGIVTIYF.

This clonotype was seen ten or more times. This sequence joins TRBV6-5 and TRBJ2-3; the match to TRBD2 covers 12 bases. CDR3 size: 14 residues. V lost 6 bases to trimming and J lost 7 bases; unmatched junction nucleotides: 5. Germline loops: CDR1 MNHEY, CDR2 SVGAGI. CDR3 bases: TGTGCCAGCAGACTAGCGGGAGGAATAAATACGCAGTATTTT. As protein: CASRLAGGINTQYF.

The genes are TRBV19 and TRBJ1-2; TRBD1 aligns across 8 bases. Looked up from germline, CDR1 is LNHDA and CDR2 is SQIVND (reference sequence). With V trimmed by 4 bases and J by 4 bases, 14 bases remained unmatched. The CDR3 runs to 17 residues. This chain's CDR3 is CASSKPQGAIGVYGYTF. In DNA form, the CDR3 reads TGTGCCAGTAGTAAACCGCAGGGGGCGATTGGGGTCTATGGCTACACCTTC. The full variable domain, in which reference TRBV19 and TRBJ1-2 provide the parts outside the CDR3, is DGGITQSPKYLFRKEGQNVTLSCEQNLNHDAMYWYRQDPGQGLRLIYYSQIVNDFQKGDIAEGYSVSREKKESFPLTVTSAQKNPTAFYLCASSKPQGAIGVYGYTFGSGTRLTVV.